Given below is one T cell receptor beta chain in context. Its matching antigen is unknown. This sample was taken from a study of long-term antiretroviral therapy in people with HIV. Findings and limits, study-wide: The repertoire was dominated at all time points by clones expanded before ART. The range of CDR3 lengths in HIV repertoires proved narrower than that found in controls.

The immunoSEQ assay was v3.0, run at survey level. Clones were read by immunoSEQ multiplex PCR, and TCRdb kept only the in-frame ones, dropping some. The sample lists tens of thousands of clones, 80% seen once, with around 7.2% in the top ten. Germline V gene sequence: CDR1 PRHDT, CDR2 FYEKMQ (reference sequence). CDR3 length: 13 residues. Trimming shortened V by 8 bases and J by 1 base, and 11 bases separated the two germline ends. This chain joins TRBV13 and TRBJ1-1, with D uncertain. The TCR was taken from a man aged 40-50 years with HIV. The material sequenced was unsorted PBMCs, taken 0.3 years after starting antiretroviral therapy. In nucleotides, the CDR3 is TGTGCCAGCTTTCCCCGGGGGAACACTGAAGCTTTCTTT. Its translation: CASFPRGNTEAFF.